This T cell receptor (beta chain) was profiled in a study of blood T cell repertoires in COVID-19. Study context: Material from acute and convalescent COVID-19 was sourced from the United States, Italy and Spain. Nucleic acid was either cDNA or gDNA, and it came from T cells, B-cell-depleted T cells, or PBMCs.

This clone came up once. Sequenced by immunoSEQ multiplex PCR; TCRdb stores in-frame clones only, minus some. The data show roughly 480,000 clones, about 88% seen once. A Seattle source enrolled patients during active infection and followed them longitudinally. The source material was peripheral blood. This clonotype was obtained from a man aged 18 to 30 with COVID-19, enrolled during active disease.

The CDR3 sequence is CASSQDGGPGNTIYF. The CDR3 region has the DNA TGTGCCAGCAGCCAAGATGGGGGCCCTGGAAACACCATATATTTT. The chain joins TRBV4-2 to TRBJ1-3; D is perhaps TRBD1 (6 bases). The CDR3 loop spans 15 amino acids. Germline CDR1 and CDR2: LGHNA and YNFKEQ. V gave up 0 bases and J gave up 2 bases, with 8 bases separating them.